What follows describes a single T cell receptor beta chain. Its target is not known. This sample was included in a study of blood T cells in healthy people across ages. Overall study results and limits: The CMV status of each donor remained undetermined, and this could have confounded shifts in expanded clonotypes.

The CDR3 has 14 residues. Germline assignment: CDR1 MGHRA and CDR2 YSYEKL. V lost 4 bases, J lost 4 bases, and 13 bases lay in between. Then a second PCR, running roughly 7 to 11 cycles, was carried out with a sample-barcoded 5' primer and a J-beta primer mix. Every sample gave at least 2.5 million paired-end reads containing CDR3. MiXCR, applied by TCRdb to the 5' RACE reads, yields one record per CDR3 protein. The data show fewer than 2,000,000 distinct CDR3 sequences, roughly 30% seen once. This chain joins TRBV4-1 and TRBJ2-5; no reliable D call. Sequencing was done on a sample of blood. The TCR originated in a woman between 25 and 40 years old in good health. In DNA form, the CDR3 reads TGCGCCAGCAGCCGAAGATCTAGGGCAGAGACCCAGTACTTC. Amino acid sequence: CASSRRSRAETQYF.